Listed below are T cell receptor beta chains from one sample, sequenced in a study of tumor-infiltrating lymphocytes in glioblastoma multiforme. In TCRdb, the multiplex PCR reads were re-called with MiXCR into one record per CDR3 protein. The sample has fewer than 15,000 distinct CDR3 sequences, over 55% seen once. The sequenced material came from brain tumor tissue. The source is a male donor with glioblastoma. CDR3s leave out the opening cysteine and the closing phenylalanine or tryptophan. Fields, in order: V gene, J gene, clone size, CDR3 protein. A clone size is listed for some rows: how often the clone was seen (once, few, many), or a class if it is expanded.

>TRBV20-1|TRBJ2-7|-
SATLRDRGYEQY
>TRBV6-5|TRBJ2-6|-
ASSNLRSGANVLT
>TRBV11-2|TRBJ2-7|-
ASTIPGQGSYEQY
>TRBV11-3|TRBJ2-5|-
ASRDSAKTQY
>TRBV28|TRBJ2-1|-
ASSFELSSYNEQF
>TRBV10-3|TRBJ2-1|medium-sized
AISDILAGGRSYNEQF
>TRBV11-2|TRBJ2-1|-
ASSLEVSFYNEQF
>TRBV4-2|TRBJ2-7|few
ASSQGAYEQY
>TRBV20-1|TRBJ2-1|-
SASRPGRAGMKEQF
>TRBV7-8|TRBJ1-1|many
ASSPRGPGTGTVTEAF
>TRBV29-1|TRBJ2-7|few
SVAGAYEQY
>TRBV20-1|-|-
SAPASGRAKAEQY
>TRBV4-1|TRBJ2-6|medium-sized
ASSQEGQGSGANVLT
>TRBV6-1|TRBJ2-5|-
ASSEAAGGDGTQY
>TRBV20-1|TRBJ1-1|-
SARSQGAQAF
>TRBV6-1|TRBJ2-1|-
ASSETGPKGQF
>TRBV4-1|TRBJ2-1|-
ASSQEGRGPYNEQF
>TRBV11-2|TRBJ1-3|many
ASSLGQDVTRLSGNTIY
>TRBV12-3/TRBV12-4|TRBJ1-1|-
ASSSGENTEAF
>TRBV20-1|TRBJ1-6|-
IARGRGSVNSLLR
>TRBV6-6|TRBJ1-3|-
ASSYLQGFSRNTIY
>TRBV20-1|TRBJ2-4|-
GARDSDRGFRKAKNIQY
>TRBV20-1|TRBJ1-1|few
SARETGNTEAF
>TRBV11-3|TRBJ2-7|-
ASSGDRREQY
>TRBV11-1|TRBJ1-1|-
ASSLEGWDSEAF
>TRBV11-2|TRBJ2-2|-
ASSLVGTAFTGELL
>TRBV7-8|TRBJ1-4|-
ASSLAGVGVRRGKLF
>TRBV11-2|TRBJ2-2|-
ASSLVHSSGGSKTGELF
>TRBV20-1|TRBJ2-7|-
SDSRGRDEQY
>TRBV19|TRBJ1-1|many
ASSPGQIGAEAF
>TRBV20-1|TRBJ2-1|-
STSPGELIGNYDQF
>TRBV11-2|TRBJ1-1|-
ASIIGLRYTEAF
>TRBV5-1|TRBJ2-5|-
ASSLLGQGSQETQH
>TRBV11-2|TRBJ2-7|-
ASNLFSGGKGSYNEQC
>TRBV30|TRBJ1-4|medium-sized
AWSEFRADEKLF
>TRBV7-3|TRBJ2-1|once
ASSTGINKQF
>TRBV7-8|TRBJ1-4|-
ASSLAGGGVRRKKLF
>TRBV11-2|TRBJ2-7|once
ASRIPLSYEQY
>TRBV4-1|TRBJ2-7|-
ASSQDGVGAGEQY
>TRBV5-1|TRBJ2-5|-
ASSSFEGGETQY
>TRBV30|TRBJ1-1|-
AHRSGMAEVF
>TRBV6-5|TRBJ2-1|-
ASGYSKATNEQF
>TRBV11-1|TRBJ2-7|-
ASSGQGLDQY
>TRBV6-6|TRBJ1-3|few
ASSYLQGFSGNTIY
>TRBV20-1|TRBJ1-4|-
SAEPPPQGQGEKLF
>TRBV29-1|TRBJ2-1|-
SVEDQGRGRDEQF
>TRBV14|TRBJ1-1|-
ASRRGGLNTEAF
>TRBV11-3|TRBJ1-1|-
ASSSGQWDTETF
>TRBV5-4|TRBJ2-1|-
ASRPEAAGVGEQF